Listed below are T cell receptor beta chains from one sample, sequenced in a study of regulatory T cells in long-lasting Graves disease. One entry per CDR3 protein results from TCRdb running MiXCR on the multiplex PCR reads. In the table there are some 440,000 distinct CDR3 sequences, less than 25% of which are singletons. The material sequenced was peripheral blood mononuclear cells (PBMCs), taken when the disease was refractory, from a patient treated with antithyroid drugs. The origin of the receptors is a female donor with Graves disease. Each CDR3 is given without its conserved first and last residue.

j_call v_call cdr3_aa
TRBJ2-5 TRBV15 ATSREGRGKETQY
TRBJ1-1 TRBV19 ASSIDPDRGWTEAF
TRBJ2-5 TRBV5-1 ASSQGPGQETQY
TRBJ2-5 TRBV15 ATSSTRQVGETQY
TRBJ2-7 TRBV2 ASSEGGRAFSYEQY
TRBJ2-3 TRBV7-9 ASSLNAAPDTQY
TRBJ2-1 TRBV12-3/TRBV12-4 ASSTGRMGYNEQF
TRBJ2-7 TRBV28 ASSLGRLEQY
TRBJ1-2 TRBV27 ASSFGTDNTYGYT
TRBJ1-4 TRBV7-2 ASSLISRNEKLF
TRBJ1-2 TRBV27 ASSTLDRPNYGYT
TRBJ2-3 TRBV29-1 SVVLGDPLTDTQY
TRBJ2-5 TRBV24-1 ATSDLHFSGEETQY
TRBJ2-6 TRBV13 ASSRTGGGPGANVLT
TRBJ2-7 TRBV18 ASSPPDRDVYEQY
TRBJ2-5 TRBV5-1 ASGLSGGETQY
TRBJ1-1 TRBV6-5 ASSYPGRNTEAF
TRBJ2-1 TRBV9 ASSVTASTISEQF
TRBJ2-2 TRBV9 ASRAYTRELF
TRBJ1-1 TRBV29-1 SVEDFFGGRIEAF
TRBJ2-5 TRBV10-3 AISGGVDKEAQY
TRBJ2-7 TRBV27 ASSLSWISYEQY
TRBJ2-7 TRBV11-2 ASSPGQGINYEQY
TRBJ2-7 TRBV4-3 ASSQLSGGTYEQY
TRBJ2-2 TRBV3-1 ASSQRRDGELF
TRBJ2-6 TRBV7-9 ASSRTQGTGANVLT
TRBJ1-2 TRBV6-1 ASSLAAGGYT
TRBJ2-2 TRBV9 ASRRGPNTGELF
TRBJ1-5 TRBV7-9 ASSLDGDGNQPQH
TRBJ2-2 TRBV28 ASSLAIGGQLNTGELF
TRBJ1-1 TRBV6-1 ASSPTAGSEAF
TRBJ2-7 TRBV9 ASSVGAAAHYEQY
TRBJ2-3 TRBV7-9 ASNGGRDTQY
TRBJ1-3 TRBV12-3/TRBV12-4 ASSFVDTIY
TRBJ1-5 TRBV10-1 ASSDPGGQPQH
TRBJ1-1 TRBV9 ASSVGWMNTEAF
TRBJ1-1 TRBV10-3 AISESAPGQGNTEAF
TRBJ1-1 TRBV4-1 ASSPVDGRSAF
TRBJ2-1 TRBV20-1 SARDPSRGSSYNEQF
TRBJ2-2 TRBV20-1 SAMGDRQMKTGELF
TRBJ2-2 TRBV24-1 ATSDLGTFAGELF
TRBJ2-2 TRBV7-2 ASNRPGAGIGVGELF